Shown below are 4 T cell receptor beta chains from a single sample sequenced in a study of T-cell memory formation after mild COVID-19. From the 5' RACE reads, TCRdb called clonotypes with MiXCR, one entry per CDR3 protein. Among fewer than 350,000 distinct CDR3 sequences listed, 15% to 20% were seen once. Sequenced input: PBMCs or a T cell subset sorted from them (not recorded which). The receptors shown here come from a young man who had mild COVID-19 (a few samples of this study predate the infection). Cell type and time point are not known.

This clonotype showed up just a few times. The V gene is TRBV19, the J gene TRBJ2-4; 7 nucleotides align to TRBD2. The CDR3 has 15 residues. Germline CDR1 and CDR2: LNHDA and SQIVND (reference sequence). J gave up 2 bases and V 6 bases, and 7 bases lay outside the gene matches. CDR3 nucleotides: TGTGCCAGTAGCCGGCTCGGGGGGACCAAAAACATTCAGTACTTC. Translation: CASSRLGGTKNIQYF.

The chain couples TRBV7-9 to TRBJ2-7, with no clear D. The CDR3 has 14 amino acids. CDR1 and CDR2 from the germline V gene are SEHNR and FQNEAQ (reference sequence). The ends were cut back, 5 bases at V and 9 bases at J, with 20 bases in the middle. This chain's CDR3 is CASSVGPDHLRQYF. The CDR3 DNA sequence: TGTGCCAGCAGCGTCGGACCCGATCATCTGCGGCAGTACTTC.

V gene TRBV30 combines with J gene TRBJ1-5; unclear D gene. The CDR3 is 16 residues long. Germline loops: CDR1 GTSNPN, CDR2 SVGIG (reference sequence). Trimming shortened V by 0 bases and J by 7 bases, and 19 bases separated the two germline ends. The DNA of the CDR3 is TGTGCCTGGAGTGTAGGTTTTCGGGAGGGAAGCCAGCCCCAGCATTTT. It codes for CAWSVGFREGSQPQHF.

This clonotype came up many times. V usage is TRBV4-3 and J usage is TRBJ2-3; TRBD2 might be the D (6 bases). Germline-derived CDR1 and CDR2 are LGHNA and YSLEER. This CDR3 spans 20 amino acids. V was shortened by 6 bases and J by 4 bases, with 32 bases between the two germline ends. The CDR3 DNA sequence: TGCGCCAGCAGTTCAACTCAACGTAACTGGGACTGGGAAGGTCCAGATACGCAGTATTTT. This gives the protein CASSSTQRNWDWEGPDTQYF.